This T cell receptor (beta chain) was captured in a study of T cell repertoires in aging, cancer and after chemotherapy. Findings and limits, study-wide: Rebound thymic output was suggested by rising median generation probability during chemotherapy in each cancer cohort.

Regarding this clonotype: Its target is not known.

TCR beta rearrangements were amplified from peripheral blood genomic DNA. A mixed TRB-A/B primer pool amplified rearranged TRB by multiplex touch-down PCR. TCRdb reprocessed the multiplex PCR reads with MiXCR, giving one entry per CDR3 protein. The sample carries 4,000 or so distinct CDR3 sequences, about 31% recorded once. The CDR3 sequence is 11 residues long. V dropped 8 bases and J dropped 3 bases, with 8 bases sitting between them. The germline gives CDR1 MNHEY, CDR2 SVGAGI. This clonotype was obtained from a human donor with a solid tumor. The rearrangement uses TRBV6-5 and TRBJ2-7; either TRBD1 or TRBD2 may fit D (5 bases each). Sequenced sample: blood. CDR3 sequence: CASGGFYEQYF. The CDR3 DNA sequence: TGTGCCAGCGGGGGTTTCTACGAGCAGTACTTC.